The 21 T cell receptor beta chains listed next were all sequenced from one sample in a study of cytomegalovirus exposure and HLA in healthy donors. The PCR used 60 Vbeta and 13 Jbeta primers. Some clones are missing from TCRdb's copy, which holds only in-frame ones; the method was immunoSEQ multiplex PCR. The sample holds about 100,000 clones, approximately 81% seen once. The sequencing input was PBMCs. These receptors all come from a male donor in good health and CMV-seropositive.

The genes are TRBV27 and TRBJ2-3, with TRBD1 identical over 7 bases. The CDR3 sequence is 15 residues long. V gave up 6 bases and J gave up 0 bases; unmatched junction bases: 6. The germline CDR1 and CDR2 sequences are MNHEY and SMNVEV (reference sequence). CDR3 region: CASSLGGSSTDTQYF. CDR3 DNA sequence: TGTGCCAGCAGCTTAGGGGGCAGTAGCACAGATACGCAGTATTTT.

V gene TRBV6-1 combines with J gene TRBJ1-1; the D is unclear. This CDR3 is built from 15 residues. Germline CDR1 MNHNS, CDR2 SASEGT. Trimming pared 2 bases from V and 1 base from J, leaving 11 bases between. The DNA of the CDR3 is TGTGCCAGCAGTGAAATGGGCACATCGAACACTGAAGCTTTCTTT. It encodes CASSEMGTSNTEAFF.

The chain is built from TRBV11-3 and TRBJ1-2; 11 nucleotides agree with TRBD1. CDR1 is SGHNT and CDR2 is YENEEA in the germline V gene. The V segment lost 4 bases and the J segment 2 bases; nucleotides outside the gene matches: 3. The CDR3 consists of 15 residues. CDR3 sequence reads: CASSSDRGQNYGYTF. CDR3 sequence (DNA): TGTGCCAGCAGCTCGGACAGGGGGCAGAACTATGGCTACACCTTC. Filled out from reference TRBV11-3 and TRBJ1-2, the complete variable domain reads EAGVVQSPRYKIIEKKQPVAFWCNPISGHNTLYWYLQNLGQGPELLIRYENEEAVDDSQLPKDRFSAERLKGVDSTLKIQPAELGDSAVYLCASSSDRGQNYGYTFGSGTRLTVV.

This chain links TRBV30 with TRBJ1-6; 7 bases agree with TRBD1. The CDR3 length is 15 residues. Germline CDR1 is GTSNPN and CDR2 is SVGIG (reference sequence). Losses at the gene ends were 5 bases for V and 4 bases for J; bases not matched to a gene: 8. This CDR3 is CAWEKQGSYNSPLHF. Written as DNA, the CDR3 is TGTGCCTGGGAGAAACAGGGGTCATATAATTCACCCCTCCACTTT.

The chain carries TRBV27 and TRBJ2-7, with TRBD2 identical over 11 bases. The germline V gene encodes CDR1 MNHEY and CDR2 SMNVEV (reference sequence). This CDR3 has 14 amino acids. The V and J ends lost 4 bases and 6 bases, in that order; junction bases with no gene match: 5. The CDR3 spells CASSSLAGGPEQYF. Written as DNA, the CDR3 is TGTGCCAGCAGTTCCTTAGCGGGGGGGCCCGAGCAGTACTTC.

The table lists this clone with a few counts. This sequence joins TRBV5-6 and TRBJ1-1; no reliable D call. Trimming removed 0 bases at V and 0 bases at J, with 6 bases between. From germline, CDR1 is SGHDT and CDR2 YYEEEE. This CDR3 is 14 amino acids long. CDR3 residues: CASSLGALNTEAFF. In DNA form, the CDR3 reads TGTGCCAGCAGCTTGGGGGCTTTGAACACTGAAGCTTTCTTT.

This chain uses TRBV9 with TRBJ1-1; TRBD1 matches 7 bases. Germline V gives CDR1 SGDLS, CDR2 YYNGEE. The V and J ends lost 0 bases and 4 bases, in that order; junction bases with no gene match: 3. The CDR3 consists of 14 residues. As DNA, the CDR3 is TGTGCCAGCAGCGTAGAGGGACAGTTCACTGAAGCTTTCTTT. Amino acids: CASSVEGQFTEAFF.

The CDR3 nucleotides are TGTGCCTGGGGTACGGGACAGAACACCGGGGAGCTGTTTTTT. Protein: CAWGTGQNTGELFF. V gene TRBV28 combines with J gene TRBJ2-2, with D perhaps TRBD1 (6 bases). V lost 11 bases and J lost 1, with 14 bases in between. Looked up from germline, CDR1 is MDHEN and CDR2 is SYDVKM. This CDR3 has 14 residues.

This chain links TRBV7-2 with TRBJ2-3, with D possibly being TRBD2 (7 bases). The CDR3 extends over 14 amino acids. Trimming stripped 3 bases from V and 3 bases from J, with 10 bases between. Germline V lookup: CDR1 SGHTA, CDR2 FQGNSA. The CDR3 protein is CASSFRGGTDTQYF. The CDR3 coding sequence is TGTGCCAGCAGCTTCAGGGGAGGGACAGATACGCAGTATTTT.

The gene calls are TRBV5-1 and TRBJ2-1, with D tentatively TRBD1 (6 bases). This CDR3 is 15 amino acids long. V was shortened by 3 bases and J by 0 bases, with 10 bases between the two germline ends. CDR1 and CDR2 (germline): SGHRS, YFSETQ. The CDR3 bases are TGCGCCAGCAGCTGGGACACTCCCTCCTACAATGAGCAGTTCTTC. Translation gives CASSWDTPSYNEQFF. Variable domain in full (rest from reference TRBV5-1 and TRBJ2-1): KAGVTQTPRYLIKTRGQQVTLSCSPISGHRSVSWYQQTPGQGLQFLFEYFSETQRNKGNFPGRFSGRQFSNSRSEMNVSTLELGDSALYLCASSWDTPSYNEQFFGPGTRLTVL.

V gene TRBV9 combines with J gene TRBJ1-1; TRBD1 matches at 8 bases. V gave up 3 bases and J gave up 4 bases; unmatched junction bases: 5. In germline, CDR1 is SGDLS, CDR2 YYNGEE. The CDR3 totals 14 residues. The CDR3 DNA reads TGTGCCAGCAGCGCGCCGACAGGGGCCACTGAAGCTTTCTTT. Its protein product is CASSAPTGATEAFF. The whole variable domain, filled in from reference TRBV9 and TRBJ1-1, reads DSGVTQTPKHLITATGQRVTLRCSPRSGDLSVYWYQQSLDQGLQFLIQYYNGEERAKGNILERFSAQQFPDLHSELNLSSLELGDSALYFCASSAPTGATEAFFGQGTRLTVV.

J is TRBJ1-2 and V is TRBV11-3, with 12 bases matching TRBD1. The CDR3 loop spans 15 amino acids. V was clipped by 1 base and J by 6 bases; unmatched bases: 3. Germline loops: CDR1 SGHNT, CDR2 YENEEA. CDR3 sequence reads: CASSLGDRGLDGYTF. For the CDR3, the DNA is TGTGCCAGCAGCTTAGGGGACAGGGGGCTAGATGGCTACACCTTC.

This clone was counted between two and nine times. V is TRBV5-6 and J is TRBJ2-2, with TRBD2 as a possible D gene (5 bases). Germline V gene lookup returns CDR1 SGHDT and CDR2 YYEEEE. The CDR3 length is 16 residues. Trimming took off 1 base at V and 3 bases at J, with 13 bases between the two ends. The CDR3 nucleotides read TGTGCCAGCAGCTTGAACCAGTTGAGGGACACCGGGGAGCTGTTTTTT. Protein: CASSLNQLRDTGELFF. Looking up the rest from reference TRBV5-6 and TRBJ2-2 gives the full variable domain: DAGVTQSPTHLIKTRGQQVTLRCSPKSGHDTVSWYQQALGQGPQFIFQYYEEEERQRGNFPDRFSGHQFPNYSSELNVNALLLGDSALYLCASSLNQLRDTGELFFGEGSRLTVL.

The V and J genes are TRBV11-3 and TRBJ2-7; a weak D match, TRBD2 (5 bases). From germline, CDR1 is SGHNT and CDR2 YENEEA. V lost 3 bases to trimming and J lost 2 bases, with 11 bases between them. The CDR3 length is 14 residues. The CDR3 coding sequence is TGTGCCAGCAGCTTGAGAGGGATGACCTACGAGCAGTACTTC. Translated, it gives CASSLRGMTYEQYF.

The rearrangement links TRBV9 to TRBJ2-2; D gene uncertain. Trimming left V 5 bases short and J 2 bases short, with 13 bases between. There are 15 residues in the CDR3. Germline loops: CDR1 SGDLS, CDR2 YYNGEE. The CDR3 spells CASSPGSLNTGELFF. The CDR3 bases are TGTGCCAGCAGTCCCGGGTCTTTAAACACCGGGGAGCTGTTTTTT.

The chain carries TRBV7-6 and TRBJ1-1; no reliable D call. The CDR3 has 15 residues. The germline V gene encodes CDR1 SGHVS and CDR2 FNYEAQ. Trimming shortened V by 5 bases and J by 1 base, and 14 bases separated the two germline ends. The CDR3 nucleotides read TGTGCCAGCAGCCCGAGGGCATCTGCGAACACTGAAGCTTTCTTT. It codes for CASSPRASANTEAFF.

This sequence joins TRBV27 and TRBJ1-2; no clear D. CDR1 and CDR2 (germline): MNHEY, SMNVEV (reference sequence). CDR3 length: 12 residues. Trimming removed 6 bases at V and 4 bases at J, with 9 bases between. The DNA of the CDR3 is TGTGCCAGCAGCCGGACTTTCTATGGCTACACCTTC. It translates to CASSRTFYGYTF.

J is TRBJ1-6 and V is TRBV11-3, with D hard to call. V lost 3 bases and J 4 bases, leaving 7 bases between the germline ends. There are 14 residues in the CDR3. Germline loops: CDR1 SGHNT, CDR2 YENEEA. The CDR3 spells CASSFQKYNSPLHF. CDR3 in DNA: TGTGCCAGCAGCTTCCAAAAATATAATTCACCCCTCCACTTT.

CDR3 sequence (DNA): TGTGCCACCAGCAGAGATGGGGGGAACCAAGAGACCCAGTACTTC. Amino acid sequence: CATSRDGGNQETQYF. The genes are TRBV15 and TRBJ2-5; D might be TRBD2 (6 bases). The CDR3 loop spans 15 amino acids. V was trimmed by 0 bases and J by 0 bases, leaving 8 bases between them. Germline assignment: CDR1 LNHNV and CDR2 YYDKDF (reference sequence).

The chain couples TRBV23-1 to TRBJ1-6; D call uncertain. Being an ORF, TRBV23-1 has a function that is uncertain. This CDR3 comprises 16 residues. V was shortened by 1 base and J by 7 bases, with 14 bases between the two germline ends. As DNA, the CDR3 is TGCGCCAGCAGTCAATATCTGCAGGTTGAGAATTCACCCCTCCACTTT. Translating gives CASSQYLQVENSPLHF.

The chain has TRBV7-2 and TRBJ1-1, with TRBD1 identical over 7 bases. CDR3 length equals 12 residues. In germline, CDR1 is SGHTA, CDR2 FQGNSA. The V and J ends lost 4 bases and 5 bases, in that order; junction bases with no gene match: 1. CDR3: CASSWDSTEAFF. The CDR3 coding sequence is TGTGCCAGCAGCTGGGACAGTACTGAAGCTTTCTTT.